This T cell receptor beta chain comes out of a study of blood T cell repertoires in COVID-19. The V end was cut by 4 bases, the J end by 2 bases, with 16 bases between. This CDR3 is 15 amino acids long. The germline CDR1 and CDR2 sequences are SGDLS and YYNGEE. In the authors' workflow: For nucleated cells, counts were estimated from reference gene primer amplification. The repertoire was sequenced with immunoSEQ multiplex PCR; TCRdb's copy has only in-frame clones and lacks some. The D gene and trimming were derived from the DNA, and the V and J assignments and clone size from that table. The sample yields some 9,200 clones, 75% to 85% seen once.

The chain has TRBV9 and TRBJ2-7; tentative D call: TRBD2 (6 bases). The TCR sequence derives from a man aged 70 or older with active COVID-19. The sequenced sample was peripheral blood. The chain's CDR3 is CASSPSLASTYEQYF. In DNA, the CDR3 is TGTGCCAGCAGCCCTTCACTAGCATCCACCTACGAGCAGTACTTC. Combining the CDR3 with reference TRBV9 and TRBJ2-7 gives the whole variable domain DSGVTQTPKHLITATGQRVTLRCSPRSGDLSVYWYQQSLDQGLQFLIQYYNGEERAKGNILERFSAQQFPDLHSELNLSSLELGDSALYFCASSPSLASTYEQYFGPGTRLTVT.